These T cell receptor beta chains were read from a single sample in a study of blood T cell repertoires in COVID-19. Profiled with immunoSEQ multiplex PCR; TCRdb holds only in-frame clones, not every one. The data show around 170,000 clones, around 89% seen once. Sequenced sample: peripheral blood. These receptors were taken from a woman aged 25 to 45 with acute or convalescent COVID-19. CDR3s include the opening cysteine and the closing phenylalanine or tryptophan. D genes are given only for firm matches. The size field is filled for only some rows; it gives once, few, many or a size class.

>TRBD2|NA|TRBV6-6|TRBJ2-1
CASSSPVGLVSEQFF
TGTGCCAGCAGTTCCCCGGTAGGACTAGTATCTGAGCAGTTCTTC
>NA|NA|TRBV4-2|TRBJ2-5
CASSQKGGQETQYF
TGTGCCAGCAGCCAAAAAGGGGGCCAAGAGACCCAGTACTTC
>NA|NA|TRBV11-3|TRBJ1-6
CASSLEGTLPDSPLHF
TGTGCCAGCAGCTTAGAGGGGACACTACCGGATTCACCCCTCCACTTT
>NA|NA|TRBV5-1|TRBJ2-6
CASSLGTTAGANVLTF
TGCGCCAGCAGCTTGGGTACTACTGCGGGGGCCAACGTCCTGACTTTC
>NA|NA|TRBV12-5|TRBJ1-4
CASGLASEEKLFF
TGTGCTAGTGGTTTAGCCTCTGAGGAAAAACTGTTTTTT
>NA|NA|TRBV7-9|TRBJ1-1
CASSLLPGQGTFF
TGTGCCAGCAGCTTACTGCCTGGGCAGGGTACCTTCTTT
>NA|NA|TRBV11-3|TRBJ1-2
CASSLGGQGYGYTF
TGTGCCAGCAGCTTAGGTGGCCAGGGATATGGCTACACCTTC
>TRBD2|NA|TRBV3-1/TRBV3-2|TRBJ2-1
CASSQEAASGRHEQFF
TGTGCCAGCAGCCAAGAAGCGGCTAGCGGGAGGCATGAGCAGTTCTTC
>NA|NA|TRBV18|TRBJ1-5
CASSPAGNQPQHF
TGTGCCAGCTCACCGGCGGGTAATCAGCCCCAGCATTTT
>NA|NA|TRBV20-1|TRBJ2-1
CSASRVQTGNEQFF
TGCAGTGCTAGTCGTGTCCAAACGGGCAATGAGCAGTTCTTC
>NA|NA|TRBV3-1/TRBV3-2|TRBJ2-2
CASSQRSGELFF
TGTGCCAGCAGCCAAAGGAGCGGGGAGCTGTTTTTT
>NA|NA|TRBV5-8|TRBJ2-3
CASSLAIIRTDTQYF
TGTGCCAGCAGCTTGGCCATCATTCGCACAGATACGCAGTATTTT
>NA|NA|TRBV7-2|TRBJ2-2
CASSLSPSAGSNTGELFF
TGTGCCAGCAGCCTAAGTCCCAGTGCGGGATCGAACACCGGGGAGCTGTTTTTT
>TRBD1|NA|TRBV11-2|TRBJ2-5
CASSLGPQGVQETQYF
TGTGCCAGCAGCTTAGGGCCACAGGGGGTCCAAGAGACCCAGTACTTC
>TRBD2|NA|TRBV5-1|TRBJ2-2
CASSQFSGDTGELFF
TGCGCCAGCAGCCAATTTAGCGGGGACACCGGGGAGCTGTTTTTT
>TRBD1|NA|TRBV28|TRBJ1-5
CASTGQGAQPQHF
TGTGCCAGCACGGGGCAGGGGGCTCAGCCCCAGCATTTT
>TRBD1|few|TRBV6-5|TRBJ1-3
CASLNRGGNTIYF
TGTGCCAGCCTAAACAGGGGTGGAAACACCATATATTTT
>NA|NA|TRBV21-1|TRBJ1-5
CASPYQPQHF
TGTGCCAGCCCCTATCAGCCCCAGCATTTT
>NA|NA|TRBV6-5|TRBJ2-3
CASTPLRTNTDTQYF
TGTGCCAGCACACCATTACGTACAAACACAGATACGCAGTATTTT
>TRBD2|NA|TRBV5-1|TRBJ2-1
CASGASGLIDEQFF
TGCGCCAGCGGCGCTAGCGGGCTCATCGATGAGCAGTTCTTC
>NA|NA|TRBV5-1|TRBJ1-1
CASSLERPTEAFF
TGCGCCAGCAGCTTGGAGAGGCCCACTGAAGCTTTCTTT
>TRBD2|NA|TRBV5-1|TRBJ2-1
CASSFKGQGGLAGFNEQFF
TGCGCCAGCAGCTTTAAGGGACAGGGGGGACTAGCGGGATTCAATGAGCAGTTCTTC
>NA|once|TRBV5-1|TRBJ2-5
CASSLAEQVETQYF
TGCGCCAGCAGCTTGGCCGAACAGGTGGAGACCCAGTACTTC
>NA|NA|TRBV7-2|TRBJ2-7
CASSFGGSYEQYF
TGTGCCAGCAGCTTCGGGGGCTCCTACGAGCAGTACTTC